One and the same sample provided the 8 T cell receptor beta chains below, sequenced in a study of blood T cells in healthy people across ages. Sample-barcoded 5' priming and a J-beta primer mix drove a second PCR of about 7 to 12 cycles. TCRdb redid the calling of the 5' RACE reads with MiXCR, one entry per CDR3 protein. The sample contains around 800,000 distinct CDR3 sequences, 35% to 50% of which appear only once. Specimen: blood. Every receptor here comes from a man older than 75 in good health.

This chain uses TRBV6-6 with TRBJ2-1; TRBD2 agrees at 7 bases. There are 15 residues in the CDR3. With 6 bases clipped from V and 6 bases from J, the junction kept 11 bases outside the gene matches. Per the germline V gene, CDR1 is MNHNY and CDR2 is SVGAGI (reference sequence). This chain's CDR3 is CASRMSGEGSNEQFF. For the CDR3, the DNA is TGTGCCAGCAGAATGAGCGGGGAGGGTTCCAATGAGCAGTTCTTC.

V and J are TRBV19 and TRBJ2-5; D is ambiguous. This CDR3 contains 13 residues. Trimming shortened V by 3 bases and J by 3 bases, and 8 bases separated the two germline ends. The V gene's germline CDR1 is LNHDA and CDR2 SQIVND (reference sequence). DNA of the CDR3: TGTGCCAGTAGTATTGGGGATGAAGAGACCCAGTACTTC. Protein: CASSIGDEETQYF.

This clonotype was detected many times. The V gene is TRBV12-3 or TRBV12-4, the J gene TRBJ1-2; 12 bases are a match to TRBD1. V shed 5 bases and J 4 bases; nucleotides not matched to a gene: 2. The CDR3 is made up of 14 amino acids. As DNA, the CDR3 is TGTGCCAGCAGTGCGGGACAGGGGGCCTATGGCTACACCTTC. Translating it yields CASSAGQGAYGYTF.

The chain employs TRBV4-1 and TRBJ2-4; a weak D match, TRBD1 (6 bases). Near its end, the DNA agrees better with TRBJ2-7, so the J call may be wrong. CDR3 size: 15 residues. Germline V gene lookup returns CDR1 MGHRA and CDR2 YSYEKL. The CDR3 region has the DNA TGCGCCAGCAGCCAAGACAGGGGATCCCCCTACGAGCAGTACTTC. Its translation is CASSQDRGSPYEQYF.

This sequence joins TRBV9 and TRBJ2-5; D is unresolved. With 0 bases removed from V and 5 bases from J, the gap between germline ends came to 11 bases. The CDR3 sequence is 14 residues long. Germline lookup yields CDR1 SGDLS and CDR2 YYNGEE. CDR3 nucleotides: TGTGCCAGCAGCGTAGGGATGACTTTGGAGACCCAGTACTTC. Translation gives CASSVGMTLETQYF.

The V call is TRBV2, the J call TRBJ2-2, with D tentatively TRBD2 (7 bases). Trimming removed 2 bases from V and 7 bases from J, with 17 bases in between. Germline CDR1 reads SNHLY; CDR2 reads FYNNEI. The CDR3 totals 16 residues. The CDR3 loop is CASSENGGLTSGELFF. In nucleotides, the CDR3 is TGTGCCAGCAGTGAAAACGGGGGGCTGACAAGCGGGGAGCTGTTTTTT.

The J gene is TRBJ1-3, the V gene TRBV10-3; maybe TRBD1 (5 bases). This CDR3 contains 15 residues. Germline V gene sequence: CDR1 ENHRY, CDR2 SYGVKD. V lost 4 bases to trimming and J lost 0 bases, with 10 bases between them. DNA for the CDR3: TGTGCCATCAGTGGAACAGGCCTCTCTGGAAACACCATATATTTT. It translates to CAISGTGLSGNTIYF.

The V call is TRBV12-3 or TRBV12-4, the J call TRBJ2-7; 9 bases match TRBD1. There are 14 residues in the CDR3. V was clipped by 7 bases and J by 6 bases; unmatched bases: 10. CDR3 residues: CASTLGQGLGEQYF. The DNA for the CDR3 is TGTGCCAGCACCCTGGGACAGGGATTGGGCGAGCAGTACTTC.